This TCR beta chain was found in a study of blood T cell repertoires in COVID-19. Produced via immunoSEQ multiplex PCR; TCRdb's table is partial and in-frame only. The table lists some 130,000 clones, around 80% of them singletons. V was shortened by 11 bases and J by 4 bases, with 25 bases between the two germline ends. Germline V CDR1 and CDR2: SEHNR, FQNEAQ (reference sequence). The CDR3 loop spans 16 amino acids. The sequenced sample was PBMCs or T cells enriched from blood (not recorded which). This clonotype was sampled from a man aged 35 to 55 with acute COVID-19. The chain recombines TRBV7-9 with TRBJ2-3; the D gene is possibly TRBD1 (6 bases). The CDR3 nucleotides are TGTGCCTCGCTCCCCCTGGAGGCAGGGGAATCAGATACGCAGTATTTT. As protein: CASLPLEAGESDTQYF.